This entry concerns a single T cell receptor beta chain. CDR1 and CDR2 from the germline V gene are SGHDT and YYEEEE. There are 16 residues in the CDR3. The junction had 15 bases not matched to a gene; V was cut back by 4 bases and J by 8 bases. During the collection period, no donor immune events like infections were recorded. The record originates from a study of identifying expanded T cells in peripheral blood. Generated by immunoSEQ multiplex PCR, the TCRdb table keeps only in-frame clones and is missing some. This sample yields 120,000 or so clones, of which approximately 88% are seen a single time; 3% to 4% belongs to the top ten.

The chain combines TRBV5-6 with TRBJ1-2; 9 bases fit TRBD1. Material for sequencing was blood. The TCR originated in a person aged 18 to 75 in good health. CDR3 nucleotides: TGTGCCAGCAGCAACCGACAGGGGGTTACTTTATGGGGCTACACCTTC. Its translation is CASSNRQGVTLWGYTF.